This entry features one TCR beta chain sequence. The data are from a study of OX40 agonist ivuxolimab in advanced cancers. Produced via immunoSEQ multiplex PCR; TCRdb's table is partial and in-frame only. The table shows 74,000 or so clones, with more than 75% occurring only once. The CDR3 totals 14 residues. Germline CDR1 is SGHDT and CDR2 is YYEEEE. The ends lost 4 bases at V and 4 bases at J; junction bases unmatched: 3. The V gene is TRBV5-6, the J gene TRBJ2-5; TRBD1 agrees at 11 bases. The sequenced sample was CD4+ or CD8+ T cells sorted from blood, obtained in a trial of the OX40 agonist ivuxolimab. This TCR was recovered from an adult with an advanced solid tumor such as melanoma, head and neck, liver or kidney cancer. The CDR3, as DNA: TGTGCCAGCAGCAGAGGGACAGGGGGAGAGACCCAGTACTTC. Residues: CASSRGTGGETQYF.